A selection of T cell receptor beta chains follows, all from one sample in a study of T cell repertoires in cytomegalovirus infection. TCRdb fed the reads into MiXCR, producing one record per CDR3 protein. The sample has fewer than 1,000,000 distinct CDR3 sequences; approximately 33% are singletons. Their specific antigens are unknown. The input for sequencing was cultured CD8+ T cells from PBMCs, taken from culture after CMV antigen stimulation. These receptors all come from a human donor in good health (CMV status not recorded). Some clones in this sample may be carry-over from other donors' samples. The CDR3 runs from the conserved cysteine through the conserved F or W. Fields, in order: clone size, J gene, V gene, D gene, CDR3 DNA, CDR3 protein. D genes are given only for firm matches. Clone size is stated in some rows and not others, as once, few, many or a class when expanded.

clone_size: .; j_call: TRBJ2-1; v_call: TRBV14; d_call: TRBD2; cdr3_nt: TGTGCCAGCAGCCAAGATCACGGACTAGCGGGGGCGGAGGAGCAGTTCTTC; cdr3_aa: CASSQDHGLAGAEEQFF
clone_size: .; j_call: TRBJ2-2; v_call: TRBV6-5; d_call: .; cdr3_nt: TGTGCCAGCAGTTACTCGCTGTCCGGATACACCGGGGAGCTGTTTTTT; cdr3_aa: CASSYSLSGYTGELFF
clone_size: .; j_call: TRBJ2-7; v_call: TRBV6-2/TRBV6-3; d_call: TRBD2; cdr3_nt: TGTGCCAGCAGTCAATCCAGCGGGGTCTTCTACGAGCAGTACTTC; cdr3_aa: CASSQSSGVFYEQYF
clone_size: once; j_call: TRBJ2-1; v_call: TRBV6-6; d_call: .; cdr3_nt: TGTGCCAGCAGTTACTCAGAGCGTGGCTACAATGAGCAGTTCTTC; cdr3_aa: CASSYSERGYNEQFF
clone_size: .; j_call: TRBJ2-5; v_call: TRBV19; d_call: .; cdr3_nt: TGTGCCAGTAGTCCCGGACCCTTTGAGGAGACCCAGTACTTC; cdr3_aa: CASSPGPFEETQYF
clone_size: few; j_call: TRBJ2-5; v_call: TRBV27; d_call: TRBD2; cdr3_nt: TGTGCCAGCAGCCGTTTTAGCGGGACCAAGCCCGAAGACCAGTACTTC; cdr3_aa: CASSRFSGTKPEDQYF
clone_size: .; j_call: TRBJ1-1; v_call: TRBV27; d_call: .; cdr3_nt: TGTGCCAGCAGTTTATCAGCTCGACTCTACACTGAAGCTTTCTTT; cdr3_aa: CASSLSARLYTEAFF
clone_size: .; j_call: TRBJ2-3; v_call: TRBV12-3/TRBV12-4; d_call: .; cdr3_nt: TGTGCCAGCAGTTTACCCCCCGACACAGATACGCAGTATTTT; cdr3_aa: CASSLPPDTDTQYF
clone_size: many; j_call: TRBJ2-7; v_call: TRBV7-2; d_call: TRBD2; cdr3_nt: TGTGCCAGCAGCGAAGGGACTAGCGGGGGTACCTACGAGCAGTACTTC; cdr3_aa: CASSEGTSGGTYEQYF
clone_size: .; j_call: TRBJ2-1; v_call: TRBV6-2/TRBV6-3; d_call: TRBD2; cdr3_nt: TGTGCCAGCAGTTACGACCTAGCGGGGGGGTGGAATGAGCAGTTCTTC; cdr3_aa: CASSYDLAGGWNEQFF
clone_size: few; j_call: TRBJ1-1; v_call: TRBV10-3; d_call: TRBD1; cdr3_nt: TGTGCCATCAGCGCAGGGGGCACTAACACTGAAGCTTTCTTT; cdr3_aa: CAISAGGTNTEAFF
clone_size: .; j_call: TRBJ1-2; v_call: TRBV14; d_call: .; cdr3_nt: TGTGCCAGCAGCCCCCGGACCCAGGATCGCAATGGCTACACCTTC; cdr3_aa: CASSPRTQDRNGYTF
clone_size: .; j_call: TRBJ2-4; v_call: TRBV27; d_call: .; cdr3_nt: TGTGCCAGCAGTTTGGGCCCGCCGGACATTCAGTACTTC; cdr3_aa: CASSLGPPDIQYF
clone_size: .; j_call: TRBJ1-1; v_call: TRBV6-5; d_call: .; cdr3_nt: TGTGCCAGCAGTTACTCCGTCTTCATGAACTGGAAGGGTTACACTGAAGCTTTCTTT; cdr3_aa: CASSYSVFMNWKGYTEAFF
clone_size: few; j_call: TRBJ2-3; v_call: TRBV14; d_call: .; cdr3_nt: TGTGCCAGCAGCCACGCTTGGGGATATCGGGATACGCAGTATTTT; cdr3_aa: CASSHAWGYRDTQYF
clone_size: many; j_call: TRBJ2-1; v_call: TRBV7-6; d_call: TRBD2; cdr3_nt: TGTGCCAGCAGCTTAGGAGCGGGGGGGCCGGACGAGCAGTTCTTC; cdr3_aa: CASSLGAGGPDEQFF
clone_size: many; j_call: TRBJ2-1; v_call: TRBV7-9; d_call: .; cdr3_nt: TGTGCCAGCAGCTCCCTAGCGACTACCCTTTTCAATGAGCAGTTCTTC; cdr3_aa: CASSSLATTLFNEQFF